This entry concerns a single T cell receptor beta chain. The target antigen is unknown. At one of its ends the junction is not consistent with the germline gene, which may arise from a read error. These data belong to a study of high-grade serous ovarian cancer treatment subgroups. Study summary: On average, more than 14,000 reads and 6,000 to 8,000 unique TCR beta rearrangements were obtained per sample.

Repertoires were generated with immunoSEQ multiplex PCR, while TCRdb's copy carries only in-frame clones and drops some. The sample has about 5,900 clones, around 80% seen once; the top ten hold 10%. Study-wide results and caveats: These tumor repertoires lack spatial information from bulk sequencing. Same-patient tumor repertoires overlapped at about 0.095 to 0.8; different patients barely overlapped.

Tumor tissue was taken before any definitive surgery or chemotherapy was given. The CDR3 sequence is 15 residues long. Germline V gives CDR1 LNHDA, CDR2 SQIVND (reference sequence). Sequenced sample: tumor tissue. The source is a human donor with high-grade serous ovarian cancer. The chain joins TRBV19 to TRBJ1-1, with D possibly TRBD1 on 5 matching bases. The CDR3 nucleotides are TGTGCCAGTGGTATAGGGTTCGGACAGAACACTGAAGCTTTCTTT. This codes for CASGIGFGQNTEAFF.